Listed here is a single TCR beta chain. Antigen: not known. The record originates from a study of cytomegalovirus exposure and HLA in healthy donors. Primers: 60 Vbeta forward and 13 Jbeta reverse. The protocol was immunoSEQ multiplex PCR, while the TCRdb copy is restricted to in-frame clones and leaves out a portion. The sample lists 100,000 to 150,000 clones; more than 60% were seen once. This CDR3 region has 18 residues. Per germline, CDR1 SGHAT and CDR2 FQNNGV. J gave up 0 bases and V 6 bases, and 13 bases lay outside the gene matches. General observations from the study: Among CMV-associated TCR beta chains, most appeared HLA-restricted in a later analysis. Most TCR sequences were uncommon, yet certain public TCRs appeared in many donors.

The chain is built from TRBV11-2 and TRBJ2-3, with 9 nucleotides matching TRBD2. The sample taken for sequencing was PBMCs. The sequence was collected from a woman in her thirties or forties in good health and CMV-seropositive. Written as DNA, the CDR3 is TGTGCCAGCAGACCGGGGGCGGGAGGGCGATCTAGCACAGATACGCAGTATTTT. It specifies CASRPGAGGRSSTDTQYF.